This T cell receptor beta chain was recovered during a study of blood T cell repertoires in COVID-19. Study context: The origin of the acute and convalescent COVID-19 samples was the United States, Italy and Spain.

Some clones are missing from TCRdb's copy, which holds only in-frame ones; the method was immunoSEQ multiplex PCR. The sample records under 100,000 clones, approximately 90% being singletons. CDR1 LNHDA and CDR2 SQIVND come from the germline V gene (reference sequence). Trimming at V came to 0 bases and at J to 0 bases, leaving 7 bases not matched to a gene. This CDR3 region has 18 residues. V is TRBV19 and J is TRBJ2-3; 9 bases match TRBD2. The sample taken for sequencing was peripheral blood. The clonotype originates from a middle-aged man with active COVID-19. This CDR3 reads CASSIEYRAGGSTDTQYF. The CDR3 DNA sequence: TGTGCCAGTAGTATAGAGTACCGAGCGGGAGGAAGCACAGATACGCAGTATTTT.